This TCR beta chain appears in the sequencing data of a study of regulatory T cells in long-lasting Graves disease. Whole-study context: Persistent Graves' disease required over 5 years of antithyroid drugs and positive TSH receptor antibodies.

Time point reported: persistent/refractory GD, antithyroid drugs over 5 years with positive TRAb. PBMCs provided the RNA from which the TCR library was made. For this clonotype: Its antigen remains unidentified. The conserved closing phenylalanine or tryptophan is absent in this CDR3, likely reflecting a read error.

HTBI primers from iRepertoire and Arm-PCR of CDR3 regions yielded the TCR beta libraries. TCRdb called the multiplex PCR reads again in MiXCR, with one record for every CDR3 protein. The sample has around 400,000 distinct CDR3 sequences; 20% to 25% are singletons. General study results and limits: Comparison showed that persistent patients shared more public clonotypes (2,741) than new patients (966).

The sequence came from a female donor with Graves disease. The sequencing here drew on peripheral blood mononuclear cells (PBMCs), taken when the disease was refractory, from a patient treated with antithyroid drugs.

The CDR3 sequence is CASSPGDTGELFS. Written as DNA, the CDR3 is TGCGCCAGCAGCCCAGGGGACACCGGGGAGCTGTTTTCT. The J gene is TRBJ2-2, the V gene TRBV5-1, with TRBD1 as a possible D gene (6 bases). The CDR3 covers 13 residues. V dropped 4 bases and J dropped 3 bases, with 7 bases sitting between them. CDR1 and CDR2 (germline): SGHRS, YFSETQ.